A single sample gave rise to the 31 T cell receptor beta chains below, sequenced in a study of blood T cell repertoires in COVID-19. Produced via immunoSEQ multiplex PCR; TCRdb's table is partial and in-frame only. The data contain about 280,000 clones, about 90% of them singletons. The sample taken for sequencing was PBMCs or T cells enriched from blood (not recorded which). These receptors were collected from a woman in her 30s with acute COVID-19.

The chain employs TRBV7-2 and TRBJ2-7; D unresolved. Trimming cost V 5 bases and J 0 bases, with 14 bases left between them. This CDR3 spans 15 amino acids. Per the germline V gene, CDR1 is SGHTA and CDR2 is FQGNSA. The CDR3 DNA follows: TGTGCCAGCAGCGCCCTCGCCAGAAACTCCTACGAGCAGTACTTC. It yields the protein CASSALARNSYEQYF.

V is TRBV4-2 and J is TRBJ2-2, with 10 nucleotides matching TRBD2. V lost 5 bases, J lost 1 base, and 7 bases stayed unmatched. From germline, CDR1 is LGHNA and CDR2 YNFKEQ. The CDR3 runs to 17 residues. The CDR3 region is CASSLTGLAENTGELFF. CDR3 bases: TGTGCCAGCAGCTTAACCGGACTAGCGGAGAACACCGGGGAGCTGTTTTTT.

The chain has TRBV27 and TRBJ2-1; a possible D gene is TRBD1 (6 bases). Germline V gives CDR1 MNHEY, CDR2 SMNVEV (reference sequence). The ends were cut back, 3 bases at V and 0 bases at J, with 9 bases in the middle. This CDR3 spans 15 amino acids. The CDR3 bases are TGTGCCAGCAGTTTGAGGGGGAGCTCCTACAATGAGCAGTTCTTC. It codes for CASSLRGSSYNEQFF.

The rearrangement links TRBV7-2 to TRBJ2-7; 11 bases line up with TRBD2. The V and J ends lost 5 bases and 0 bases, in that order; junction bases with no gene match: 3. Germline CDR1 SGHTA, CDR2 FQGNSA. The CDR3 has 15 amino acids. CDR3 sequence reads: CASSLTSGNSYEQYF. In DNA, the CDR3 is TGTGCCAGCAGCCTGACTAGCGGGAACTCCTACGAGCAGTACTTC.

This clone was detected only a few times. The gene calls are TRBV27 and TRBJ2-7; 9 bases are shared with TRBD2. CDR1 MNHEY and CDR2 SMNVEV come from the germline V gene (reference sequence). CDR3 size: 16 residues. V lost 2 bases to trimming and J lost 3 bases; unmatched junction nucleotides: 8. The CDR3 is CASSLVETSGLYEQYF. The CDR3 DNA sequence: TGTGCCAGCAGTTTAGTAGAGACTAGCGGACTCTACGAGCAGTACTTC.

The chain couples TRBV28 to TRBJ2-1; TRBD2 aligns across 15 bases. Per the germline V gene, CDR1 is MDHEN and CDR2 is SYDVKM. The ends lost 7 bases at V and 8 bases at J; junction bases unmatched: 9. The CDR3 is made up of 16 amino acids. The CDR3 loop is CASTVAGLAGGYEQFF. The CDR3 DNA sequence: TGTGCCAGCACCGTCGCTGGACTAGCGGGAGGGTATGAGCAGTTCTTC.

This chain connects TRBV27 to TRBJ2-7, with TRBD1 matching 9 bases. The length of the CDR3 is 15 residues. Germline V gene sequence: CDR1 MNHEY, CDR2 SMNVEV (reference sequence). V lost 5 bases to trimming and J lost 4 bases; unmatched junction nucleotides: 9. The CDR3 DNA reads TGTGCCAGCAGTCCGATGACAGGGGGGAGATACGAGCAGTACTTC. Encoded protein: CASSPMTGGRYEQYF.

The chain has TRBV7-2 and TRBJ1-3, with D possibly being TRBD1 (5 bases). From germline, CDR1 is SGHTA and CDR2 FQGNSA. The CDR3 is 14 residues long. V lost 4 bases and J lost 3, with 10 bases in between. CDR3 nucleotides: TGTGCCAGCAGCTCGGGACTCCTTGGAAACACCATATATTTT. The encoded protein is CASSSGLLGNTIYF.

The chain is built from TRBV10-1 and TRBJ2-1; D uncertain. V gave up 6 bases and J gave up 0 bases, with 9 bases separating them. This CDR3 comprises 14 residues. Germline V gene sequence: CDR1 WNHNN, CDR2 SYGVQD (reference sequence). In nucleotides, the CDR3 is TGCGCCAGCAGGGTTTGCGGCTCCTACAATGAGCAGTTCTTC. Its protein is CASRVCGSYNEQFF.

This sequence joins TRBV18 and TRBJ2-2, with a possible D match to TRBD1 (5 bases). V was shortened by 3 bases and J by 6 bases, with 11 bases between the two germline ends. Germline V gene sequence: CDR1 KGHSH, CDR2 LQKENI. There are 14 residues in the CDR3. The CDR3 nucleotides read TGTGCCAGCTCACCCCCAGGGCTCGCCGGGGAGCTGTTTTTT. It translates to CASSPPGLAGELFF.

The chain joins TRBV4-1 to TRBJ2-7; a possible D gene is TRBD1 (7 bases). Germline V CDR1 and CDR2: MGHRA, YSYEKL. The CDR3 has 14 residues. Trimming shortened V by 0 bases and J by 4 bases, and 10 bases separated the two germline ends. CDR3 in DNA: TGCGCCAGCAGCCAAGACCCAGGGGGGTACGAGCAGTACTTC. Residues: CASSQDPGGYEQYF.

The DNA for the CDR3 is TGTGCCAGCCGAGGCCATCAGGGGCCCCAATACGAGCAGTACTTC. Its translation: CASRGHQGPQYEQYF. The chain has TRBV6-5 and TRBJ2-7; maybe TRBD1 (6 bases). With 8 bases removed from V and 4 bases from J, the gap between germline ends came to 21 bases. Per germline, CDR1 MNHEY and CDR2 SVGAGI. The CDR3 has 15 residues.

The V gene is TRBV7-9, the J gene TRBJ2-2; TRBD1 matches at 7 bases. CDR1 is SEHNR and CDR2 is FQNEAQ in the germline V gene (reference sequence). V shed 3 bases and J 3 bases; nucleotides not matched to a gene: 4. This CDR3 spans 15 amino acids. This CDR3 is CASSLRQGDTGELFF. The CDR3 coding sequence is TGTGCCAGCAGCTTGAGACAGGGTGACACCGGGGAGCTGTTTTTT. Drawing the rest from reference TRBV7-9 and TRBJ2-2, the complete variable domain is DTGVSQNPRHKITKRGQNVTFRCDPISEHNRLYWYRQTLGQGPEFLTYFQNEAQLEKSRLLSDRFSAERPKGSFSTLEIQRTEQGDSAMYLCASSLRQGDTGELFFGEGSRLTVL.

This chain joins TRBV27 and TRBJ1-2, with TRBD1 matching 8 bases. Germline loops: CDR1 MNHEY, CDR2 SMNVEV (reference sequence). The CDR3 length is 15 residues. V lost 7 bases, J lost 4 bases, and 11 bases stayed unmatched. CDR3 in amino acids: CASTPQGGLPYGYTF. DNA of the CDR3: TGTGCCAGCACCCCACAGGGGGGGTTACCCTATGGCTACACCTTC.

J is TRBJ2-7 and V is TRBV5-1; 8 bases line up with TRBD2. The CDR3 length is 15 residues. Germline V gene data show CDR1 as SGHRS and CDR2 as YFSETQ. J gave up 4 bases and V 0 bases, and 6 bases lay outside the gene matches. CDR3 sequence reads: CASSLARASGYEQYF. For the CDR3, the DNA is TGCGCCAGCAGCTTGGCCAGGGCTAGCGGGTACGAGCAGTACTTC.

The genes are TRBV24-1 and TRBJ2-3; 8 bases agree with TRBD2. CDR1 KGHDR and CDR2 SFDVKD come from the germline V gene. With 4 bases clipped from V and 0 bases from J, the junction kept 2 bases outside the gene matches. This CDR3 is 15 amino acids long. Here the CDR3 reads CATSEIAGSTDTQYF. CDR3 bases: TGTGCCACCAGTGAAATAGCGGGAAGCACAGATACGCAGTATTTT.

The count of this clone is one. The CDR3 here is CASSRRETGDYEQYF. CDR3 DNA: TGTGCCAGCAGCCGCCGGGAGACCGGAGACTACGAGCAGTACTTC. The genes are TRBV7-9 and TRBJ2-7; D perhaps matches TRBD2 (6 bases). The germline V and J ends were trimmed by 5 bases and 3 bases, with 17 bases remaining between them. The CDR3 covers 15 residues. The germline V gene has CDR1 SEHNR and CDR2 FQNEAQ (reference sequence).

This chain uses TRBV9 with TRBJ2-7, with TRBD1 matching 10 bases. Germline V gene sequence: CDR1 SGDLS, CDR2 YYNGEE. The length of the CDR3 is 15 residues. Unmatched junction bases numbered 5, after V lost 0 bases and J lost 5 bases. CDR3 loop: CASSVGDRGGHEQYF. DNA of the CDR3: TGTGCCAGCAGCGTAGGGGACAGGGGAGGACACGAGCAGTACTTC.

This clone was seen just once. The rearrangement uses TRBV28 and TRBJ1-5, with D unclear. The germline CDR1 and CDR2 sequences are MDHEN and SYDVKM. V shed 2 bases and J shed 6 bases, with 8 bases lying between them. The CDR3 is made up of 13 amino acids. Here the CDR3 reads CASSLQEAQPQHF. The CDR3 DNA follows: TGTGCCAGCAGTTTACAGGAGGCTCAGCCCCAGCATTTT. The full variable domain, rest sourced from reference TRBV28 and TRBJ1-5, is DVKVTQSSRYLVKRTGEKVFLECVQDMDHENMFWYRQDPGLGLRLIYFSYDVKMKEKGDIPEGYSVSREKKERFSLILESASTNQTSMYLCASSLQEAQPQHFGDGTRLSIL.

This sequence joins TRBV18 and TRBJ1-6, with a tentative D call TRBD1 (6 bases). The germline V and J ends were trimmed by 3 bases and 7 bases, with 13 bases remaining between them. CDR1 and CDR2 from the germline V gene are KGHSH and LQKENI. The CDR3 runs to 15 residues. The CDR3 nucleotides read TGTGCCAGCTCACCTGGGGGCCTCGACAATTCACCCCTCCACTTT. It yields the protein CASSPGGLDNSPLHF. Combining the CDR3 with reference TRBV18 and TRBJ1-6 gives the whole variable domain NAGVMQNPRHLVRRRGQEARLRCSPMKGHSHVYWYRQLPEEGLKFMVYLQKENIIDESGMPKERFSAEFPKEGPSILRIQQVVRGDSAAYFCASSPGGLDNSPLHFGNGTRLTVT.

The V and J genes are TRBV24-1 and TRBJ2-2, with a possible D match to TRBD2 (6 bases). In germline, CDR1 is KGHDR, CDR2 SFDVKD. V lost 6 bases, J lost 2 bases, and 9 bases lay in between. CDR3 size: 14 residues. The CDR3 region is CATSKGTNTGELFF. CDR3 bases: TGTGCCACCAGTAAGGGGACTAACACCGGGGAGCTGTTTTTT.

The rearrangement uses TRBV19 and TRBJ2-7, with D possibly TRBD2 on 5 matching bases. Germline-derived CDR1 and CDR2 are LNHDA and SQIVND (reference sequence). The CDR3 sequence is 15 residues long. The V end was cut by 4 bases, the J end by 1 base, with 14 bases between. CDR3: CASSTSSLPSYEQYF. CDR3 nucleotides: TGTGCCAGTAGTACTTCTAGCTTACCATCCTACGAGCAGTACTTC.

The genes are TRBV5-1 and TRBJ2-1; 9 bases agree with TRBD2. Per germline, CDR1 SGHRS and CDR2 YFSETQ. The CDR3 contains 15 residues. J was trimmed by 4 bases and V by 7 bases; bases with no gene match: 9. The CDR3 DNA follows: TGCGCCAGCCAGGGACTAGCCCGGGGGTACAATGAGCAGTTCTTC. It codes for CASQGLARGYNEQFF.

In its sample, this clone was seen once. This chain connects TRBV19 to TRBJ2-7; 10 nucleotides align to TRBD2. Trimming took 1 base from V and 2 from J; bases not matched to a gene: 5. Looked up from germline, CDR1 is LNHDA and CDR2 is SQIVND (reference sequence). This CDR3 contains 16 residues. The CDR3 coding sequence is TGTGCCAGTAGTATAGGGGCGCTAGCGGGGGCCTACGAGCAGTACTTC. It specifies CASSIGALAGAYEQYF.

J is TRBJ2-1 and V is TRBV10-2; the match to TRBD2 covers 9 bases. CDR3 size: 15 residues. J lost 8 bases, V lost 6 bases, and 11 bases had no gene match. In germline, CDR1 is WSHSY, CDR2 SAAADI. The CDR3 here is CASRPGGGRADEQFF. CDR3 DNA: TGCGCCAGCAGACCCGGGGGCGGGAGGGCCGATGAGCAGTTCTTC.

The genes are TRBV9 and TRBJ2-1; TRBD2 agrees at 9 bases. V lost 0 bases, J lost 10 bases, and 11 bases stayed unmatched. The germline CDR1 and CDR2 sequences are SGDLS and YYNGEE. The CDR3 has 16 amino acids. CDR3 DNA sequence: TGTGCCAGCAGCGTAGGCCCGGTAGCGGGGGAGGGCGAGCAGTTCTTC. This encodes CASSVGPVAGEGEQFF.

V gene TRBV5-6 combines with J gene TRBJ2-2; tentative D call: TRBD1 (6 bases). Germline V gives CDR1 SGHDT, CDR2 YYEEEE. V shed 0 bases and J shed 8 bases, with 8 bases lying between them. The CDR3 contains 13 residues. The CDR3 DNA is TGTGCCAGCAGCTTGGACAGGGAGGGGGAGCTGTTTTTT. Amino acid sequence: CASSLDREGELFF.

This rearrangement joins TRBV6-1 to TRBJ1-6; D call uncertain. Germline-derived CDR1 and CDR2 are MNHNS and SASEGT. This CDR3 region has 17 residues. Trimming took 3 bases from V and 1 from J, leaving 13 bases between them. The CDR3 nucleotides are TGTGCCAGCAGTGAGGGTGTGGAGGGATCCTATAATTCACCCCTCCACTTT. This translates into CASSEGVEGSYNSPLHF.

The gene calls are TRBV18 and TRBJ2-7, with TRBD2 identical over 12 bases. Germline V gene data show CDR1 as KGHSH and CDR2 as LQKENI. The CDR3 length is 15 residues. The junction had 6 bases not matched to a gene; V was cut back by 4 bases and J by 5 bases. CDR3 sequence: CASSRLAGGPDEQYF. The CDR3 coding sequence is TGTGCCAGCTCACGCCTAGCGGGAGGGCCGGACGAGCAGTACTTC.

This chain links TRBV6-5 with TRBJ2-3; D is unresolved. Trimming left V 0 bases short and J 0 bases short, with 10 bases between. CDR1 is MNHEY and CDR2 is SVGAGI in the germline V gene. CDR3 length: 16 residues. The CDR3 region is CASSYSLSRSTDTQYF. DNA of the CDR3: TGTGCCAGCAGTTACTCCCTTAGCCGTAGCACAGATACGCAGTATTTT.

The J gene is TRBJ2-1, the V gene TRBV6-2 or TRBV6-3, with a possible D match to TRBD2 (5 bases). V lost 3 bases to trimming and J lost 7 bases, with 22 bases between them. Germline V lookup: CDR1 MNHEY, CDR2 SVGEGT. The CDR3 is 17 residues long. CDR3 loop: CASSYSKGAAKQNEQFF. DNA for the CDR3: TGTGCCAGCAGTTATAGTAAAGGAGCGGCCAAGCAAAATGAGCAGTTCTTC.